Below are 10 T cell receptor beta chains sequenced from a single sample in a study of blood T cell repertoires in COVID-19. Method: immunoSEQ multiplex PCR; TCRdb's copy keeps in-frame clones and lacks some. Of tens of thousands of clones in the sample, roughly 80% were seen once. What was sequenced was peripheral blood. These receptors all come from a human donor in a cohort sampled during active COVID-19.

The chain links TRBV7-2 to TRBJ2-1, with D possibly being TRBD1 (6 bases). Germline-derived CDR1 and CDR2 are SGHTA and FQGNSA. V dropped 8 bases and J dropped 4 bases, with 18 bases sitting between them. The CDR3 has 15 amino acids. The DNA of the CDR3 is TGTGCCAGCCAAACCGGGACAACCCCATACAATGAGCAGTTCTTC. Residues: CASQTGTTPYNEQFF.

The chain has TRBV11-2 and TRBJ1-6, with 8 bases that match TRBD1. The CDR3 covers 13 residues. Germline CDR1 and CDR2: SGHAT and FQNNGV. J lost 10 bases, V lost 6 bases, and 5 bases had no gene match. CDR3 bases: TGTGCCAGCAGTACGACAGGGGACTCACCCCTCCACTTT. This sequence encodes CASSTTGDSPLHF.

This rearrangement joins TRBV28 to TRBJ2-1; D perhaps matches TRBD2 (6 bases). This CDR3 region has 14 residues. Trimming removed 6 bases from V and 4 bases from J, with 13 bases in between. CDR1 is MDHEN, CDR2 SYDVKM, per germline. The DNA for the CDR3 is TGTGCCAGCAGGAGAGCGGGCCTGTACAATGAGCAGTTCTTC. Translated: CASRRAGLYNEQFF. The full variable domain, rest sourced from reference TRBV28 and TRBJ2-1, is DVKVTQSSRYLVKRTGEKVFLECVQDMDHENMFWYRQDPGLGLRLIYFSYDVKMKEKGDIPEGYSVSREKKERFSLILESASTNQTSMYLCASRRAGLYNEQFFGPGTRLTVL.

This sequence joins TRBV19 and TRBJ2-1, with D perhaps matching TRBD2 (5 bases). Trimming removed 10 bases from V and 7 bases from J, with 11 bases in between. Germline assignment: CDR1 LNHDA and CDR2 SQIVND (reference sequence). The CDR3 is made up of 11 amino acids. The CDR3 nucleotides read TGTGCCACGACAACTAGGAATGAGCAGTTCTTC. This codes for CATTTRNEQFF.

The rearrangement links TRBV7-9 to TRBJ1-1; TRBD1 matches 8 bases. V trimming: 5 bases; J trimming: 4 bases; junction bases outside the gene matches: 6. CDR1 and CDR2 from the germline V gene are SEHNR and FQNEAQ (reference sequence). The CDR3 extends over 14 amino acids. Here the CDR3 reads CASSRDRGSTEAFF. The DNA of the CDR3 is TGTGCCAGCAGCCGCGACAGGGGAAGCACTGAAGCTTTCTTT.

V gene TRBV28 combines with J gene TRBJ1-2; the D is unclear. Trimming pared 3 bases from V and 8 bases from J, leaving 7 bases between. Germline V gene sequence: CDR1 MDHEN, CDR2 SYDVKM. The CDR3 runs to 11 residues. The CDR3 DNA reads TGTGCCAGCAGTTTCTCGCGGGGCTACACCTTC. Translating it yields CASSFSRGYTF.

The chain recombines TRBV7-8 with TRBJ2-7; D might be TRBD2 (10 bases). The CDR3 contains 16 residues. The V end lost 9 bases, the J end lost 0 bases, and 21 bases lay between the germline ends. Per the germline V gene, CDR1 is SGHVS and CDR2 is FQNEAQ. The CDR3 region is CASRLAGGQGSYEQYF. DNA for the CDR3: TGTGCCAGTCGTTTAGCGGGGGGACAGGGCTCCTACGAGCAGTACTTC. The whole variable domain, remainder taken from reference TRBV7-8 and TRBJ2-7, is GAGVSQSPRYKVAKRGQDVALRCDPISGHVSLFWYQQALGQGPEFLTYFQNEAQLDKSGLPSDRFFAERPEGSVSTLKIQRTQQEDSAVYLCASRLAGGQGSYEQYFGPGTRLTVT.

This chain connects TRBV5-1 to TRBJ2-5; the D is unclear. The ends were cut back, 4 bases at V and 0 bases at J, with 7 bases in the middle. The CDR3 extends over 13 amino acids. In germline, CDR1 is SGHRS, CDR2 YFSETQ. Written as DNA, the CDR3 is TGCGCCAGCAGCGCCCCTAACCAAGAGACCCAGTACTTC. The encoded protein is CASSAPNQETQYF.

The chain joins TRBV18 to TRBJ2-7, with 12 bases fitting TRBD1. The CDR3 loop spans 15 amino acids. The J segment lost 6 bases and the V segment lost 2 bases, leaving 5 bases of the junction unmatched. CDR1 KGHSH and CDR2 LQKENI come from the germline V gene. The DNA for the CDR3 is TGTGCCAGCTCACCAGGGACAGGGGGCAACGGCGAGCAGTACTTC. This encodes CASSPGTGGNGEQYF. Full variable domain (outside the CDR3, taken from reference TRBV18 and TRBJ2-7): NAGVMQNPRHLVRRRGQEARLRCSPMKGHSHVYWYRQLPEEGLKFMVYLQKENIIDESGMPKERFSAEFPKEGPSILRIQQVVRGDSAAYFCASSPGTGGNGEQYFGPGTRLTVT.

This chain joins TRBV2 and TRBJ2-2; tentative D call: TRBD2 (5 bases). V lost 3 bases and J 3 bases, leaving 11 bases between the germline ends. Looked up from germline, CDR1 is SNHLY and CDR2 is FYNNEI. The CDR3 consists of 15 residues. The CDR3 protein is CASSEREGDTGELFF. CDR3 DNA: TGTGCCAGCAGTGAGAGGGAAGGCGACACCGGGGAGCTGTTTTTT. The whole variable domain, remainder taken from reference TRBV2 and TRBJ2-2, is EPEVTQTPSHQVTQMGQEVILRCVPISNHLYFYWYRQILGQKVEFLVSFYNNEISEKSEIFDDQFSVERPDGSNFTLKIRSTKLEDSAMYFCASSEREGDTGELFFGEGSRLTVL.